Below, 18 T cell receptor beta chains from the same sample are listed, as sequenced in a study of blood T cell repertoires in COVID-19. Clones were sequenced by immunoSEQ multiplex PCR, and TCRdb holds only the in-frame ones, with some missing. The table shows over 150,000 clones, with around 83% occurring only once. The sequencing sample was made of PBMCs or T cells enriched from blood (not recorded which). The receptor source for this set is a man aged 40-49 years who had recovered from COVID-19.

The chain carries TRBV7-4 and TRBJ1-5; a weak D match, TRBD1 (5 bases). V was shortened by 5 bases and J by 2 bases, with 16 bases between the two germline ends. Germline V gene lookup returns CDR1 SGHVT and CDR2 SQSDAQ. This CDR3 is 16 amino acids long. CDR3 loop: CASSGGTYVGNQPQHF. CDR3 nucleotides: TGTGCCAGCAGCGGGGGGACTTATGTAGGCAATCAGCCCCAGCATTTT.

The chain couples TRBV5-1 to TRBJ2-1; 8 nucleotides match TRBD1. This CDR3 is built from 15 residues. CDR1 SGHRS and CDR2 YFSETQ come from the germline V gene. Trimming cost V 0 bases and J 7 bases; bases outside gene matches: 6. The CDR3 nucleotides are TGCGCCAGCAGCTTGGCCCCAGGGGGCGGGAATGAGCAGTTCTTC. This gives the protein CASSLAPGGGNEQFF.

This clone occurred a few times. This chain joins TRBV18 and TRBJ1-6, with D possibly being TRBD1 (5 bases). Trimming took off 3 bases at V and 8 bases at J, with 11 bases between the two ends. The CDR3 contains 14 residues. From germline, CDR1 is KGHSH and CDR2 LQKENI. DNA for the CDR3: TGTGCCAGCTCACCGGTCTGGGGGGATTCACCCCTCCACTTT. Translated: CASSPVWGDSPLHF.

The chain employs TRBV29-1 and TRBJ2-7; TRBD2 agrees at 7 bases. V lost 6 bases, J lost 0 bases, and 20 bases stayed unmatched. The CDR3 consists of 18 residues. CDR1 SQVTM and CDR2 ANQGSEA come from the germline V gene. The CDR3 region is CSVTRVGNSGSSSYEQYF. CDR3 bases: TGCAGCGTCACCAGGGTCGGGAATAGCGGGTCCAGCTCCTACGAGCAGTACTTC.

In its sample, this clone was seen a few times. The chain joins TRBV29-1 to TRBJ1-1, with 9 bases aligning to TRBD1. The V gene end was trimmed by 3 bases and the J gene end by 10 bases; junction bases not matched to a gene: 6. This CDR3 has 12 amino acids. The V gene's germline CDR1 is SQVTM and CDR2 ANQGSEA. The CDR3 region has the DNA TGCAGCGTTGAGACGGACAGGGGTCGAGCTTTCTTT. Translation: CSVETDRGRAFF.

The chain is built from TRBV2 and TRBJ1-4; 8 bases are a match to TRBD1. This CDR3 contains 16 residues. V lost 4 bases to trimming and J lost 7 bases; unmatched junction nucleotides: 11. The germline V gene has CDR1 SNHLY and CDR2 FYNNEI. The CDR3 loop is CASSGGTGRSGEKLFF. CDR3 coding DNA: TGTGCCAGCAGTGGGGGGACAGGAAGAAGTGGTGAAAAACTGTTTTTT.

V usage is TRBV29-1 and J usage is TRBJ2-7, with D possibly matching TRBD1 (5 bases). Germline V gives CDR1 SQVTM, CDR2 ANQGSEA. The V and J ends lost 5 bases and 0 bases respectively, with 17 bases between them. This CDR3 is 15 amino acids long. CDR3 sequence reads: CSVPVWQGSSYEQYF. Written as DNA, the CDR3 is TGCAGCGTTCCGGTTTGGCAGGGATCCTCCTACGAGCAGTACTTC.

The chain employs TRBV2 and TRBJ2-7; D might be TRBD2 (5 bases). The V gene's germline CDR1 is SNHLY and CDR2 FYNNEI. This CDR3 region has 16 residues. V lost 2 bases and J 0 bases, leaving 14 bases between the germline ends. CDR3 DNA: TGTGCCAGCAGTGAAAGAGGGTCGGGGAGCTCCTACGAGCAGTACTTC. Translation gives CASSERGSGSSYEQYF.

This clone appeared once. This sequence joins TRBV13 and TRBJ2-1, with 7 bases aligning to TRBD2. CDR1 and CDR2 from the germline V gene are PRHDT and FYEKMQ (reference sequence). V shed 5 bases, J shed 6 bases, and the junction held 13 bases outside the gene matches. The CDR3 consists of 16 residues. The chain's CDR3 is CASSPRGGLAVNEQFF. For the CDR3, the DNA is TGTGCCAGCAGCCCCCGGGGAGGGCTCGCAGTCAATGAGCAGTTCTTC.

This sequence joins TRBV3-1 (or the pseudogene TRBV3-2) and TRBJ1-1; tentative D call: TRBD1 (5 bases). CDR1 is LGHDT, CDR2 YNNKEL, per germline (reference sequence). There are 16 residues in the CDR3. V was shortened by 3 bases and J by 0 bases, with 14 bases between the two germline ends. The CDR3 reads CASSHSREGMNTEAFF. The DNA of the CDR3 is TGTGCCAGCAGCCATAGCAGGGAGGGAATGAACACTGAAGCTTTCTTT.

The rearrangement links TRBV30 to TRBJ1-1; 11 nucleotides match TRBD1. The junction had 10 bases not matched to a gene; V was cut back by 5 bases and J by 11 bases. The CDR3 is 13 amino acids. Per the germline V gene, CDR1 is GTSNPN and CDR2 is SVGIG (reference sequence). The CDR3 DNA is TGTGCCTGGGGACCCACCGGGACAGGGGGGGCTTTCTTT. Translation: CAWGPTGTGGAFF.

J is TRBJ2-3 and V is TRBV6-5, with no clear D. The CDR3 loop spans 15 amino acids. Trimming removed 7 bases from V and 2 bases from J, with 16 bases in between. Looked up from germline, CDR1 is MNHEY and CDR2 is SVGAGI. This chain's CDR3 is CASTQAHTFTDTQYF. CDR3 bases: TGTGCCAGCACTCAGGCACACACCTTCACAGATACGCAGTATTTT.

The chain couples TRBV2 to TRBJ1-2; D gene unclear. The CDR3 is 13 residues long. Germline V gene sequence: CDR1 SNHLY, CDR2 FYNNEI. Trimming shortened V by 7 bases and J by 4 bases, and 13 bases separated the two germline ends. In nucleotides, the CDR3 is TGTGCCAGCACAAATGGGCCCCCCTATGGCTACACCTTC. This codes for CASTNGPPYGYTF. The variable domain in full, with the rest retrieved from reference TRBV2 and TRBJ1-2, is EPEVTQTPSHQVTQMGQEVILRCVPISNHLYFYWYRQILGQKVEFLVSFYNNEISEKSEIFDDQFSVERPDGSNFTLKIRSTKLEDSAMYFCASTNGPPYGYTFGSGTRLTVV.

This chain uses TRBV5-1 with TRBJ2-7; D may be TRBD1 (6 bases). The CDR3 consists of 14 residues. Looked up from germline, CDR1 is SGHRS and CDR2 is YFSETQ. V lost 4 bases, J lost 3 bases, and 14 bases lay in between. The CDR3 sequence: CASSRERTDYEQYF. CDR3 DNA sequence: TGCGCCAGCAGCCGTGAACGGACAGACTACGAGCAGTACTTC.

V usage is TRBV9 and J usage is TRBJ1-2; D remains unclear. With 1 base removed from V and 8 bases from J, the gap between germline ends came to 15 bases. CDR1 and CDR2 (germline): SGDLS, YYNGEE. This CDR3 has 14 residues. CDR3 protein: CASSVLAQPGGYTF. CDR3 DNA sequence: TGTGCCAGCAGCGTACTGGCCCAACCGGGGGGCTACACCTTC.

The chain employs TRBV5-6 and TRBJ1-6; TRBD1 agrees at 7 bases. The length of the CDR3 is 16 residues. From germline, CDR1 is SGHDT and CDR2 YYEEEE. V lost 3 bases, J lost 6 bases, and 9 bases stayed unmatched. The CDR3 is CASSYLGTVVNSPLHF. For the CDR3, the DNA is TGTGCCAGCAGCTATCTCGGGACAGTAGTTAATTCACCCCTCCACTTT.

This clone showed up just once. This rearrangement joins TRBV5-6 to TRBJ1-5; maybe TRBD1 (5 bases). From germline, CDR1 is SGHDT and CDR2 YYEEEE. V dropped 3 bases and J dropped 0 bases, with 10 bases sitting between them. CDR3 length equals 15 residues. The CDR3: CASSWGGYSNQPQHF. The CDR3 coding sequence is TGTGCCAGCAGCTGGGGGGGTTATAGCAATCAGCCCCAGCATTTT.

The J gene is TRBJ1-5, the V gene TRBV19; tentative D call: TRBD1 (5 bases). V shed 0 bases and J shed 5 bases, with 8 bases lying between them. Germline assignment: CDR1 LNHDA and CDR2 SQIVND (reference sequence). This CDR3 has 14 amino acids. The CDR3 DNA follows: TGTGCCAGTAGTATAGAGACAGCAGATCAGCCCCAGCATTTT. As protein: CASSIETADQPQHF.